Below, 24 T cell receptor beta chains from the same sample are listed, as sequenced in a study of spatial heterogeneity in lung cancer. Regarding time point: sample taken at primary tumor resection. Extraction of whole RNA from tumor, nontumor lung or frozen PBMC preceded unsorted sequencing. In TCRdb, the 5' RACE reads were re-called with MiXCR into one record per CDR3 protein. The table includes about 9,000 distinct CDR3 sequences, roughly 4.5% detected once. The source material was PBMCs, sampled at surgery. The receptors come from a male donor with early-stage non-small cell lung cancer.

This clonotype was observed a handful of times. This beta chain represents an off-target read in a library built for alpha chains; its size is of limited meaning. This chain uses TRBV9 with TRBJ1-1, with TRBD1 as a possible D gene (5 bases). V gave up 4 bases and J gave up 2 bases, with 12 bases separating them. CDR1 and CDR2 (germline): SGDLS, YYNGEE. The CDR3 contains 14 residues. CDR3 residues: CASSPEGTNTEAFF. CDR3 DNA: TGTGCCAGCAGCCCCGAAGGGACTAACACTGAAGCTTTCTTT.

Concerning this clonotype itself: Being off target in a library aimed at alpha chains, this beta chain has a size of little meaning. This chain uses TRBV5-1 with TRBJ1-2, with 9 bases that match TRBD1. The V gene's germline CDR1 is SGHRS and CDR2 YFSETQ. The CDR3 has 14 residues. V was clipped by 6 bases and J by 3 bases; unmatched bases: 6. The DNA for the CDR3 is TGCGCCAGCAATACAGGGGGCGCGGACTATGGCTACACCTTC. Protein: CASNTGGADYGYTF.

Remarks on this clonotype: One junction end disagrees with the germline gene, perhaps due to a read error. This beta chain appears as a stray read in a library generated for alpha chains; its size is not informative. V and J are TRBV4-1 and TRBJ1-6; a possible D gene is TRBD1 (6 bases). There are 11 residues in the CDR3. Germline V CDR1 and CDR2: MGHRA, YSYEKL. The CDR3 coding sequence is TGCGCCAGCAGCCTCCGGGACAAGATCTTCTTT. Translation: CASSLRDKIFF.

This clonotype was detected ten times or more. The library was built for alpha chains, so this beta chain is an off-target read and its size means little. This sequence joins TRBV5-1 and TRBJ2-3, with a weak D call TRBD2 (6 bases). The CDR3 extends over 14 amino acids. The germline CDR1 and CDR2 sequences are SGHRS and YFSETQ. Trimming stripped 4 bases from V and 0 bases from J, with 9 bases between. The CDR3 is CASSTGVSTDTQYF. CDR3 coding DNA: TGCGCCAGCAGCACGGGGGTTAGCACAGATACGCAGTATTTT.

Notes on this clonotype: This beta chain came through as a stray read in a library set up for alpha chains, and its size says little. The V call is TRBV24-1, the J call TRBJ2-7; D is possibly TRBD1 or TRBD2 (5 bases each). With 9 bases removed from V and 3 bases from J, the gap between germline ends came to 23 bases. CDR3 length: 16 residues. Per germline, CDR1 KGHDR and CDR2 SFDVKD. CDR3 in amino acids: CATPAVGSTGLYEQYV. The CDR3 DNA is TGTGCCACCCCAGCCGTAGGAAGCACAGGACTCTACGAGCAGTACGTC.

This clonotype is termed medium-sized. This beta chain is off target for a library built for alpha chains, so its abundance means little. The chain couples TRBV7-9 to TRBJ2-3; D remains ambiguous. V shed 2 bases and J shed 6 bases, with 6 bases lying between them. The CDR3 contains 12 residues. From germline, CDR1 is SEHNR and CDR2 FQNEAQ (reference sequence). The CDR3 protein is CASSLQMDTQYF. CDR3 in DNA: TGTGCCAGCAGCTTACAAATGGATACGCAGTATTTT.

This clonotype was observed at least ten times. A library made for alpha chains picked up this beta chain off target, so its size means little. V and J are TRBV12-3 or TRBV12-4 and TRBJ1-2; unclear D gene. Trimming shortened V by 7 bases and J by 4 bases, and 7 bases separated the two germline ends. This CDR3 comprises 11 residues. The CDR3 protein is CASTAGYGYTF. In nucleotides, the CDR3 is TGTGCCAGCACCGCGGGCTATGGCTACACCTTC.

This clonotype was observed many times. Since the library was made to target alpha chains, this beta chain is a stray read and its abundance is not meaningful. The CDR3 reads CASSPDRRVQPQHF. The CDR3, as DNA: TGTGCCAGCAGTCCGGACAGGCGGGTTCAGCCCCAGCATTTT. The rearrangement links TRBV12-3 or TRBV12-4 to TRBJ1-5; 7 bases align to TRBD1. This CDR3 is 14 amino acids long. The junction had 7 bases not matched to a gene; V was cut back by 5 bases and J by 6 bases.

A note on this clonotype: A read error is possible here, since a much larger clone lies one base away. This CDR3 is missing its conserved last phenylalanine or tryptophan, likely due to a read error. Little can be read into the size of this beta chain, an off-target read in a library designed for alpha chains. The chain links TRBV9 to TRBJ1-6, with D uncertain. This CDR3 is 14 amino acids long. V lost 0 bases, J lost 5 bases, and 6 bases lay in between. Germline CDR1 SGDLS, CDR2 YYNGEE. The CDR3 reads CASSVEGDNSPLHL. The CDR3, as DNA: TGTGCCAGCAGCGTAGAAGGAGATAATTCACCCCTCCACCTT.

In its sample, this clonotype is medium-sized (0.01 to 0.1%). This beta chain lies outside the target of a library built for alpha chains; its clone size means little. This rearrangement joins TRBV4-2 to TRBJ2-4, with a possible D match to TRBD2 (6 bases). CDR3 size: 16 residues. Trimming removed 4 bases at V and 8 bases at J, with 21 bases between. CDR1 and CDR2 (germline): LGHNA, YNFKEQ. The CDR3 reads CASSPAPGVGADIQYF. The CDR3 DNA is TGTGCCAGCAGCCCTGCCCCGGGGGTAGGTGCGGACATTCAGTACTTC.

This clonotype was recorded at least ten times. The library was prepared for alpha chains; this beta chain is a stray read, so its frequency means little. This rearrangement joins TRBV5-4 to TRBJ1-2; a weak D match, TRBD1 (5 bases). There are 15 residues in the CDR3. CDR1 and CDR2 from the germline V gene are SGHNT and YYREEE (reference sequence). V gave up 2 bases and J gave up 8 bases, with 19 bases separating them. The CDR3 here is CASSFEGRGVRGYTF. The CDR3 DNA follows: TGTGCCAGCAGCTTTGAGGGGCGAGGGGTACGAGGCTACACCTTC.

This clonotype is labeled medium-sized. This beta chain came through as a stray read in a library set up for alpha chains, and its size says little. The chain links TRBV5-1 to TRBJ2-3; D ambiguous. Germline CDR1 is SGHRS and CDR2 is YFSETQ. V was clipped by 3 bases and J by 4 bases, with 6 bases between them. This CDR3 is built from 12 residues. The CDR3, as DNA: TGCGCCAGCAGCTCTGGGCCAGATACGCAGTATTTT. It encodes CASSSGPDTQYF.

This clonotype was counted at least ten times. This beta chain is a stray read from a library made for alpha chains; its abundance is not meaningful. The V call is TRBV30, the J call TRBJ1-6; D is possibly TRBD1 (5 bases). V lost 3 bases to trimming and J lost 9 bases, with 21 bases between them. The CDR3 consists of 16 residues. Germline CDR1 reads GTSNPN; CDR2 reads SVGIG (reference sequence). The DNA for the CDR3 is TGTGCCTGGAGCCGGAACAGGTTTGGTGAGGGTTCACCCCTCCACTTT. Amino acids: CAWSRNRFGEGSPLHF.

Ten or more counts support this clonotype. This beta chain lies outside the target of a library built for alpha chains; its clone size means little. This sequence joins TRBV19 and TRBJ1-2; TRBD1 is a possible D gene (5 bases). Per germline, CDR1 LNHDA and CDR2 SQIVND (reference sequence). The CDR3 contains 14 residues. The V end lost 7 bases, the J end lost 4 bases, and 16 bases lay between the germline ends. DNA for the CDR3: TGTGCCAGTAACCGAGGGGCCGGGCTCTATGGCTACACCTTC. Translated, it gives CASNRGAGLYGYTF.

There are many counts of this clonotype. A library made for alpha chains picked up this beta chain off target, so its size means little. The rearrangement links TRBV12-3 or TRBV12-4 to TRBJ2-4; D not resolved. Trimming pared 6 bases from V and 6 bases from J, leaving 12 bases between. The CDR3 is 13 amino acids. CDR3 protein: CASSYRSGNIQYF. As DNA, the CDR3 is TGTGCCAGCAGCTACCGTTCGGGAAACATTCAGTACTTC.

This clonotype showed up many times. A library made for alpha chains picked up this beta chain off target, so its size means little. The chain couples TRBV12-3 or TRBV12-4 to TRBJ2-5; 7 nucleotides line up with TRBD2. CDR3 length: 14 amino acids. The trim removed 3 bases at V and 1 base at J, leaving 2 bases unmatched. Here the CDR3 reads CASSLGGIQETQYF. In DNA form, the CDR3 reads TGTGCCAGCAGTTTGGGGGGGATCCAAGAGACCCAGTACTTC.

This clonotype was recorded at least ten times. This beta chain came through as a stray read in a library set up for alpha chains, and its size says little. The rearrangement links TRBV29-1 to TRBJ2-1, with D perhaps TRBD1 or TRBD2 (5 bases each). The germline CDR1 and CDR2 sequences are SQVTM and ANQGSEA. The CDR3 runs 13 residues. The germline V and J ends were trimmed by 4 bases and 6 bases, with 13 bases remaining between them. The CDR3 sequence: CSVGWGRGNEQFF. The CDR3 bases are TGCAGCGTTGGGTGGGGCCGGGGCAATGAGCAGTTCTTC.

This clonotype is termed medium-sized. The library was prepared for alpha chains; this beta chain is a stray read, so its frequency means little. The V gene is TRBV4-3, the J gene TRBJ2-2, with 11 bases matching TRBD1. Trimming took 2 bases from V and 6 from J; bases not matched to a gene: 5. Germline CDR1 LGHNA, CDR2 YSLEER. This CDR3 is built from 16 residues. The CDR3 spells CASSQTPGQGAGELFF. In DNA form, the CDR3 reads TGCGCCAGCAGCCAAACTCCGGGACAGGGGGCCGGGGAGCTGTTTTTT.

This clonotype was observed many times. This beta chain was picked up by a library intended for alpha chains and is off target, so its count carries little meaning. This chain links TRBV3-1 with TRBJ2-1, with 8 bases fitting TRBD2. CDR3 length: 12 amino acids. J lost 10 bases, V lost 6 bases, and 5 bases had no gene match. Germline assignment: CDR1 LGHDT and CDR2 YNNKEL (reference sequence). CDR3 nucleotides: TGTGCCAGCAGGACTAGCGTTGGAGAGCAGTTCTTC. It is translated as CASRTSVGEQFF.

In its sample, this clonotype was seen many times. This beta chain is a stray read from a library made for alpha chains; its abundance is not meaningful. J is TRBJ2-1 and V is TRBV4-3; 10 bases line up with TRBD2. After removal of 0 bases from V and 7 bases from J, the junction contained 6 bases not matched to a gene. The CDR3 has 16 amino acids. CDR1 and CDR2 from the germline V gene are LGHNA and YSLEER. The CDR3 spells CASSQDPSGGANEQFF. In nucleotides, the CDR3 is TGCGCCAGCAGCCAAGATCCGAGCGGGGGGGCGAATGAGCAGTTCTTC.

This clonotype was seen repeatedly, ten times or more. Found in a library prepared for alpha chains, this beta chain is an off-target read, and its abundance has little meaning. In DNA, the CDR3 is TGCAGTGCGGGGGTAGGGATGACCCAGTACTTC. It is translated as CSAGVGMTQYF. The chain joins TRBV20-1 to TRBJ2-5, with D tentatively TRBD1 or TRBD2 (5 bases each). The CDR3 contains 11 residues. Trimming took 6 bases from V and 7 from J, leaving 12 bases between them. Germline CDR1 DFQATT, CDR2 SNEGSKA (reference sequence).

The sample holds many counts of this clonotype. This beta chain slipped into a library made for alpha chains as a stray read, so its size is not meaningful. V gene TRBV7-2 combines with J gene TRBJ1-6; tentatively, D is TRBD1 (6 bases). The CDR3 length is 15 residues. V lost 6 bases and J lost 10, with 19 bases in between. Looked up from germline, CDR1 is SGHTA and CDR2 is FQGNSA. CDR3 amino acids: CASSPVGGAGSPLHF. The CDR3 bases are TGTGCCAGCAGTCCAGTGGGGGGCGCGGGGTCACCCCTCCACTTT.

This clonotype was seen many times. Since the library was made to target alpha chains, this beta chain is a stray read and its abundance is not meaningful. The rearrangement links TRBV28 to TRBJ2-5, with D maybe TRBD2 (7 bases). Germline CDR1 is MDHEN and CDR2 is SYDVKM. This CDR3 has 15 residues. V was cut by 5 bases and J by 5 bases, with 18 bases left in between. CDR3 residues: CASSGFAGAQETQYF. CDR3 DNA: TGTGCCAGCAGTGGATTTGCGGGGGCGCAGGAGACCCAGTACTTC.

This clonotype came up many times. The library was built for alpha chains, so this beta chain is an off-target read and its size means little. V gene TRBV29-1 combines with J gene TRBJ2-5; 16 bases line up with TRBD2. CDR1 is SQVTM and CDR2 is ANQGSEA in the germline V gene. V trimming: 4 bases; J trimming: 2 bases; junction bases outside the gene matches: 4. This CDR3 contains 16 residues. The CDR3 is CSVATGLAGGQETQYF. In DNA, the CDR3 is TGCAGCGTTGCTACGGGACTAGCGGGGGGGCAAGAGACCCAGTACTTC.